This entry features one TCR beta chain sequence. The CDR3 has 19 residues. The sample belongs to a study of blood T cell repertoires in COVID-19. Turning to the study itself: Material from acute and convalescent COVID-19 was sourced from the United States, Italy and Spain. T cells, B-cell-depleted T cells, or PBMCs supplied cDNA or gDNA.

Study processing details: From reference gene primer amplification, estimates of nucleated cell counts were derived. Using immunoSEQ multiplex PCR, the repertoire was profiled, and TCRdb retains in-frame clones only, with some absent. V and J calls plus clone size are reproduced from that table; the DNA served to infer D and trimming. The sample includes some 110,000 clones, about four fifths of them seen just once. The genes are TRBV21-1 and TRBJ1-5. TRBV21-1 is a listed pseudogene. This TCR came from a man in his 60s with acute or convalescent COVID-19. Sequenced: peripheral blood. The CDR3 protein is CASSKTDARGSGSNQPQHF. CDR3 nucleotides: TGTGCCAGCAGCAAAACTGATGCGCGTGGGTCGGGAAGCAATCAGCCCCAGCATTTT.